What follows are 22 T cell receptor beta chains derived from one specimen sequenced in a study of blood T cells in healthy people across ages. Primed by a sample-barcoded 5' primer and a J-beta primer mix, a second PCR proceeded for 7 to 11 cycles. TCRdb re-analysed the 5' RACE reads in MiXCR, keeping a single row per CDR3 protein. Of about 1.1 million distinct CDR3 sequences in the sample, less than 45% are singletons; the top ten hold around 13%. Specimen: blood. The receptors stem from a man between 18 and 35 years old in good health.

Only a few counts were recorded for this clonotype. The chain uses TRBV4-2 and TRBJ2-5; TRBD2 might be the D (5 bases). Trimming took 0 bases from V and 4 from J, leaving 12 bases between them. The length of the CDR3 is 15 residues. From germline, CDR1 is LGHNA and CDR2 YNFKEQ. The CDR3 here is CASSQDLGVVETQYF. DNA for the CDR3: TGTGCCAGCAGCCAAGATCTGGGAGTAGTAGAGACCCAGTACTTC.

This clonotype was counted between two and nine times. V gene TRBV2 combines with J gene TRBJ1-5; D is unclear. The CDR3 extends over 15 amino acids. CDR1 and CDR2 from the germline V gene are SNHLY and FYNNEI. V shed 4 bases and J shed 6 bases, with 16 bases lying between them. CDR3 protein: CASSAPARSGQPQHF. The CDR3 DNA sequence: TGTGCCAGCAGTGCCCCGGCTCGATCAGGTCAGCCCCAGCATTTT.

This clonotype has a handful of counts. V usage is TRBV18 and J usage is TRBJ2-5; D gene ambiguous. The CDR3 totals 14 residues. Per the germline V gene, CDR1 is KGHSH and CDR2 is LQKENI. The germline V and J ends were trimmed by 0 bases and 2 bases, with 7 bases remaining between them. The CDR3 is CASSPPAVQETQYF. CDR3 sequence (DNA): TGTGCCAGCTCACCACCTGCAGTTCAAGAGACCCAGTACTTC.

This clonotype showed up just once. The chain joins TRBV9 to TRBJ1-1, with a possible D match to TRBD1 (6 bases). The germline V and J ends were trimmed by 3 bases and 5 bases, with 14 bases remaining between them. The CDR3 has 14 amino acids. Germline CDR1 reads SGDLS; CDR2 reads YYNGEE. The CDR3 sequence is CASSEGHRGTEAFF. The CDR3 region has the DNA TGTGCCAGCAGCGAGGGCCATAGGGGGACTGAAGCTTTCTTT.

V and J are TRBV3-1 and TRBJ1-6; D possibly corresponds to TRBD1 (6 bases). The CDR3 consists of 13 residues. Trimming left V 5 bases short and J 10 bases short, with 12 bases between. Per germline, CDR1 LGHDT and CDR2 YNNKEL (reference sequence). The CDR3 region has the DNA TGTGCCAGCAGCTCCGGGGGGCAGTCACCCCTCCACTTT. Amino acid sequence: CASSSGGQSPLHF. Full variable domain (remainder filled in from reference TRBV3-1 and TRBJ1-6): DTAVSQTPKYLVTQMGNDKSIKCEQNLGHDTMYWYKQDSKKFLKIMFSYNNKELIINETVPNRFSPKSPDKAHLNLHINSLELGDSAVYFCASSSGGQSPLHFGNGTRLTVT.

The V call is TRBV19, the J call TRBJ2-5; D is undetermined. Trimming pared 3 bases from V and 11 bases from J, leaving 13 bases between. This CDR3 spans 12 amino acids. Germline V gene lookup returns CDR1 LNHDA and CDR2 SQIVND (reference sequence). The CDR3 coding sequence is TGTGCCAGTAGTATGGTGGGAAATGAGCAGTACTTC. It codes for CASSMVGNEQYF.

The gene calls are TRBV7-9 and TRBJ1-2; D is ambiguous. This CDR3 has 13 amino acids. CDR1 and CDR2 from the germline V gene are SEHNR and FQNEAQ (reference sequence). Trimming shortened V by 5 bases and J by 4 bases, and 11 bases separated the two germline ends. This CDR3 reads CASSQQFPYGYTF. The CDR3 bases are TGTGCCAGCAGCCAACAATTCCCCTATGGCTACACCTTC.

J is TRBJ2-4 and V is TRBV20-1, with D maybe TRBD2 (6 bases). The J call could be wrong; TRBJ2-7 is a better fit for the DNA end. The germline gives CDR1 DFQATT, CDR2 SNEGSKA (reference sequence). The CDR3 totals 13 residues. The CDR3 sequence is CSASPRGVHEQYF. The CDR3 DNA reads as TGCAGTGCTAGCCCACGCGGGGTGCACGAGCAGTACTTC.

This clonotype has only a few counts. The chain recombines TRBV7-8 with TRBJ2-5; TRBD1 matches 7 bases. The germline V gene has CDR1 SGHVS and CDR2 FQNEAQ. The CDR3 length is 15 residues. Trimming took 2 bases from V and 1 from J; bases not matched to a gene: 4. CDR3 in amino acids: CASSLRDRAQETQYF. The DNA of the CDR3 is TGTGCCAGCAGCTTACGAGACAGGGCCCAAGAGACCCAGTACTTC.

Only a few counts were recorded for this clonotype. This chain joins TRBV4-3 and TRBJ2-1, with TRBD1 identical over 8 bases. Germline loops: CDR1 LGHNA, CDR2 YSLEER. The CDR3 runs 16 residues. J gave up 10 bases and V 0 bases, and 11 bases lay outside the gene matches. CDR3 sequence (DNA): TGCGCCAGCAGCCAAGATCACGGGGCAGGGGGCTGGGAGCAGTTCTTC. This sequence encodes CASSQDHGAGGWEQFF.

The chain couples TRBV6-6 to TRBJ1-1, with D unresolved. The CDR3 has 12 residues. CDR1 is MNHNY, CDR2 SVGAGI, per germline (reference sequence). V was clipped by 5 bases and J by 4 bases, with 8 bases between them. The CDR3 nucleotides are TGTGCCAGCAGTCTTTATTCCACTGAAGCTTTCTTT. Translation: CASSLYSTEAFF.

This clonotype appeared many times. V usage is TRBV10-3 and J usage is TRBJ1-5, with TRBD1 identical over 9 bases. V gave up 2 bases and J gave up 9 bases; unmatched junction bases: 2. This CDR3 comprises 13 residues. Per germline, CDR1 ENHRY and CDR2 SYGVKD. This CDR3 reads CAISEGQGWPQHF. The DNA for the CDR3 is TGTGCCATCAGTGAGGGACAGGGGTGGCCCCAGCATTTT.

This clonotype was recorded a few times. The gene calls are TRBV7-9 and TRBJ2-1, with D unresolved. V gave up 7 bases and J gave up 7 bases, with 8 bases separating them. The CDR3 has 11 amino acids. The V gene's germline CDR1 is SEHNR and CDR2 FQNEAQ (reference sequence). For the CDR3, the DNA is TGTGCCAGCACCCCAAATAATGAGCAGTTCTTC. It specifies CASTPNNEQFF.

The genes are TRBV20-1 and TRBJ1-3, with 7 bases that match TRBD1. The CDR3 spans 15 residues. Germline CDR1 DFQATT, CDR2 SNEGSKA (reference sequence). The V segment lost 1 base and the J segment 3 bases; nucleotides outside the gene matches: 6. The CDR3 DNA reads TGCAGTGCTAGAGGGGAGTGGGACAGTGGAAACACCATATATTTT. Translation: CSARGEWDSGNTIYF.

This chain connects TRBV7-6 to TRBJ1-1; unclear D gene. Trimming pared 2 bases from V and 4 bases from J, leaving 11 bases between. The CDR3 spans 14 residues. Germline CDR1 SGHVS, CDR2 FNYEAQ. CDR3 sequence: CASSLKVRVTEAFF. For the CDR3, the DNA is TGTGCCAGCAGCTTAAAGGTTCGCGTCACTGAAGCTTTCTTT.

This clonotype has at least ten counts. This sequence joins TRBV2 and TRBJ1-2; D gene uncertain. The CDR3 is 15 residues long. Germline CDR1 is SNHLY and CDR2 is FYNNEI. V was pared by 0 bases and J by 5 bases, with 13 bases between. The CDR3 region has the DNA TGTGCCAGCAGTGAAGCGCGACGGCTAGCTTATGGCTACACCTTC. It translates to CASSEARRLAYGYTF.

The chain employs TRBV4-3 and TRBJ2-7; 13 bases line up with TRBD2. V lost 3 bases and J lost 4; bases outside the gene matches: 3. The CDR3 is 15 amino acids. CDR1 and CDR2 from the germline V gene are LGHNA and YSLEER. The CDR3, as DNA: TGCGCCAGCAGCCACCGGACTAGCGGGGGTTACGAGCAGTACTTC. It specifies CASSHRTSGGYEQYF.

V gene TRBV12-3 or TRBV12-4 combines with J gene TRBJ1-5, with D possibly being TRBD1 (6 bases). V lost 5 bases to trimming and J lost 0 bases, with 14 bases between them. The CDR3 totals 16 residues. This CDR3 is CASSLGAGDSNQPQHF. As DNA, the CDR3 is TGTGCCAGCAGTCTTGGGGCAGGGGATAGCAATCAGCCCCAGCATTTT.

This clonotype was detected only a few times. CDR3 in DNA: TGTGCCAGCAGCCCTCAGACAGGGGATGTGTTTGCTTTCTTT. Its protein is CASSPQTGDVFAFF. This chain connects TRBV7-3 to TRBJ1-1, with 8 positions matching TRBD1. Germline values: CDR1 SGHTA, CDR2 FQGTGA. This CDR3 is built from 14 residues. V was pared by 5 bases and J by 11 bases, with 13 bases of the junction left unmatched. The entire variable domain, with the rest obtained from reference TRBV7-3 and TRBJ1-1, is as follows: GAGVSQTPSNKVTEKGKYVELRCDPISGHTALYWYRQSLGQGPEFLIYFQGTGAADDSGLPNDRFFAVRPEGSVSTLKIQRTERGDSAVYLCASSPQTGDVFAFFGQGTRLTVV.

The chain uses TRBV7-2 and TRBJ2-1; 14 positions match TRBD2. The germline V gene has CDR1 SGHTA and CDR2 FQGNSA. V was clipped by 5 bases and J by 10 bases; unmatched bases: 7. The CDR3 loop spans 15 amino acids. This chain's CDR3 is CASSVLGLAGGEQFF. CDR3 in DNA: TGTGCCAGCAGCGTTCTAGGACTAGCGGGGGGCGAGCAGTTCTTC.

The genes are TRBV27 and TRBJ1-4; TRBD1 might be the D (6 bases). Germline V lookup: CDR1 MNHEY, CDR2 SMNVEV (reference sequence). CDR3 length equals 15 residues. Between the trimmed V and J ends, which lost 1 base and 6 bases, there was a span of 12 bases. The CDR3 coding sequence is TGTGCCAGCAGTTTATATGGGGCAGGGGATGAAAAACTGTTTTTT. As protein: CASSLYGAGDEKLFF.

The gene calls are TRBV7-2 and TRBJ2-1, with 8 bases matching TRBD1. Germline CDR1 and CDR2: SGHTA and FQGNSA. The CDR3 loop spans 18 amino acids. Unmatched junction bases numbered 14, after V lost 1 base and J lost 6 bases. The CDR3 nucleotides read TGTGCCAGCAGCTTAGGGGGATACAGGGGGGCGTTTTTCAATGAGCAGTTCTTC. Translation gives CASSLGGYRGAFFNEQFF.